These T cell receptor beta chains were read from a single sample in a study of cytomegalovirus exposure and HLA in healthy donors. Sequencing used immunoSEQ multiplex PCR; TCRdb keeps in-frame clones, though not all of them. Counted here are 75,000 to 90,000 clones, approximately 72% occurring once; the ten biggest clones make up 8% to 9.5%. Material for sequencing was PBMCs. The source is a woman between 40 and 50 years old in good health and CMV-seropositive. Each CDR3 is given with its conserved first and last residue. The D gene is left open where the match is weak. A clone size is listed for some rows: how often the clone was seen (once, few, many), or a class if it is expanded.

clone_size	j_call	d_call	v_call	cdr3_aa
NA	TRBJ2-1	TRBD1	TRBV6-4	CASSRETGQGRNEQFF
NA	TRBJ1-1	NA	TRBV10-3	CAIKGHNTEAFF
once	TRBJ1-5	NA	TRBV7-2	CASSLARVGPPQHF
NA	TRBJ1-2	TRBD1	TRBV6-5	CASSKGTVYGYTF
NA	TRBJ2-6	NA	TRBV11-2	CASSSHGRRATGANVLTF
NA	TRBJ1-1	NA	TRBV11-3	CASSLGGTRNTEAFF
NA	TRBJ1-1	NA	TRBV18	CASSPGETEAFF
NA	TRBJ1-2	NA	TRBV7-3	CASRDGHRDYGYTF
NA	TRBJ1-6	NA	TRBV7-2	CASSLVTGMSSPLHF
few	TRBJ1-5	NA	TRBV11-1	CASSSGISNQPQHF
NA	TRBJ1-4	NA	TRBV5-6	CASSLAGGTEGEKLFF